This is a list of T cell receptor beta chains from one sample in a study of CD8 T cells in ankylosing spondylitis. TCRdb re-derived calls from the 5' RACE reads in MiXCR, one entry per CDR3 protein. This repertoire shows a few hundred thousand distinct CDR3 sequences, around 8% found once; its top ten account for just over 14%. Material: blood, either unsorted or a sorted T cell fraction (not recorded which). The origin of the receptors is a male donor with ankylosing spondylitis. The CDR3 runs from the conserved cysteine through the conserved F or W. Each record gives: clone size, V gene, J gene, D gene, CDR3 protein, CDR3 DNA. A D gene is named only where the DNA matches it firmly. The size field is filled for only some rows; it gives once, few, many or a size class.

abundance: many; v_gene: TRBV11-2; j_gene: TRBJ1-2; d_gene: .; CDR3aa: CASSLVGQGSGYTF; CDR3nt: TGTGCCAGCAGCTTAGTCGGACAAGGGAGTGGCTACACCTTC
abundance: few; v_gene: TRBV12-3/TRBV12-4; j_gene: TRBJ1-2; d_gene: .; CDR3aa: CASSLVVHYGYTF; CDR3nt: TGTGCCAGCAGTCTGGTCGTGCACTATGGCTACACCTTC
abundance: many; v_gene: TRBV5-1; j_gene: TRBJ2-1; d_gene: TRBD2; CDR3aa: CASSSSGLAYNEQFF; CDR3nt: TGCGCCAGCAGCTCTTCGGGACTAGCCTACAATGAGCAGTTCTTC
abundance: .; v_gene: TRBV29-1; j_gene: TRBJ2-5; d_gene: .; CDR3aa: CSVEYNKETQYF; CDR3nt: TGCAGCGTTGAGTACAATAAAGAGACCCAGTACTTC
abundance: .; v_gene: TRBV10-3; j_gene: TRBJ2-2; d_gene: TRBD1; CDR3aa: CAISEGTGIGELFF; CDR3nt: TGTGCCATCAGTGAAGGGACAGGGATCGGGGAGCTGTTTTTT
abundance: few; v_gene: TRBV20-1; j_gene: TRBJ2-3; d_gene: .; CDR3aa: CSEVVTTDTQYF; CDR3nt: TGCAGTGAGGTCGTGACCACAGATACGCAGTATTTT
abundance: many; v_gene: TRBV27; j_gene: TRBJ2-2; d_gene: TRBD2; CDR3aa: CASTGLAGVTGELFF; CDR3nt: TGTGCCAGCACCGGACTAGCGGGAGTAACGGGGGAGCTGTTTTTT
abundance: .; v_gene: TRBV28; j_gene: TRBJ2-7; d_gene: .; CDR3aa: CASSLPDRSYEQYF; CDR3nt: TGTGCCAGCAGTTTACCCGACAGGTCCTACGAGCAGTACTTC
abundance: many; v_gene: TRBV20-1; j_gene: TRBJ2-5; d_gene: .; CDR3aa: CSAPGPEVQYF; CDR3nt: TGCAGTGCTCCCGGGCCCGAGGTCCAGTACTTC
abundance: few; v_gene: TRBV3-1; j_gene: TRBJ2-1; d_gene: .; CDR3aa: CASSQEWTGSEQFF; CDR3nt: TGTGCCAGCAGCCAAGAGTGGACCGGGTCTGAGCAGTTCTTC
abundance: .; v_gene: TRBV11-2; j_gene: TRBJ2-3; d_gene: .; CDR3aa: CASSPPWTDTQYF; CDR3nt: TGTGCCAGCAGCCCACCCTGGACAGATACGCAGTATTTT
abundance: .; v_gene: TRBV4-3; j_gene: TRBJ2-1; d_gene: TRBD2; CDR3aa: CASSPMGGENYNEQFF; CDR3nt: TGCGCCAGCAGCCCGATGGGGGGGGAAAACTACAATGAGCAGTTCTTC
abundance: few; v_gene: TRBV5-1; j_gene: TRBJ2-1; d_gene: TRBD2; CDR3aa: CASSPTSGSAYNEQFF; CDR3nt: TGCGCCAGCAGCCCCACTAGCGGGAGTGCCTACAATGAGCAGTTCTTC
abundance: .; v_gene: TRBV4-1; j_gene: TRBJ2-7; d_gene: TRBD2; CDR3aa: CASSRGRSGTSGYEQYF; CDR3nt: TGCGCCAGCAGCCGGGGAAGGTCCGGGACTAGCGGCTACGAGCAGTACTTC
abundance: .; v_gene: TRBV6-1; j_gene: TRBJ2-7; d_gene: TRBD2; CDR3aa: CASKSLAGGPQGYEQYF; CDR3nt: TGTGCCAGCAAGAGTCTAGCGGGAGGGCCCCAAGGCTACGAGCAGTACTTC
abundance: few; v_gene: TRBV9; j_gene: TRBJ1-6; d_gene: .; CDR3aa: CASSTIPGEKVHF; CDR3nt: TGTGCCAGCAGCACAATTCCAGGGGAAAAGGTCCACTTT
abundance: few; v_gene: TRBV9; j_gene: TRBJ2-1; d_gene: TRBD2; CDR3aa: CASSIRLAHNSNEQFF; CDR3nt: TGTGCCAGCAGCATACGACTAGCGCACAACAGCAATGAGCAGTTCTTC
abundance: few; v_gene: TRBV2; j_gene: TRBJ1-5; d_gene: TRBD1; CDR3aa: CASSGDRGGNQPQHF; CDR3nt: TGTGCCAGCAGTGGGGACAGGGGGGGCAATCAGCCCCAGCATTTT
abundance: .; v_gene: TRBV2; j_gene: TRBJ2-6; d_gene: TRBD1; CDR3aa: CASRGDRGVSSGANVLTF; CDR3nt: TGTGCCAGCAGGGGCGACAGGGGCGTTAGCTCTGGGGCCAACGTCCTGACTTTC
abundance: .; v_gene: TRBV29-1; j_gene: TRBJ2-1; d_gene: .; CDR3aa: CSVESGGKFNEQFF; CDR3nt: TGCAGCGTTGAATCTGGCGGGAAGTTCAATGAGCAGTTCTTC
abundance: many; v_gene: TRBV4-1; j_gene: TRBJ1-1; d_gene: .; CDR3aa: CASSQRGRDGTAFF; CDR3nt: TGCGCCAGCAGCCAAAGGGGCCGAGACGGGACGGCTTTCTTT
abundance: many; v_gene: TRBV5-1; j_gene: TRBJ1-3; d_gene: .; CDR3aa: CASSLFDGERNTIYF; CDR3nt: TGCGCCAGCAGCTTGTTCGACGGTGAGAGAAACACCATATATTTT
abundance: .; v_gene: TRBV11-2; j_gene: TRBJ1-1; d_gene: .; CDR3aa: CASSPGRYSEAFF; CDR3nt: TGTGCCAGCAGCCCAGGACGGTACTCTGAAGCTTTCTTT
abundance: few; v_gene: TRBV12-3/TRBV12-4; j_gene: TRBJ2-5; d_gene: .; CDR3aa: CASSFVRGETQYF; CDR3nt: TGTGCCAGCAGTTTCGTCCGGGGCGAGACCCAGTACTTC
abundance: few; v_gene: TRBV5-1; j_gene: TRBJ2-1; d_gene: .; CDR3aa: CASSLFLGLETFNEQFF; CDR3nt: TGCGCCAGCAGCTTGTTCCTCGGCCTTGAGACCTTCAATGAGCAGTTCTTC
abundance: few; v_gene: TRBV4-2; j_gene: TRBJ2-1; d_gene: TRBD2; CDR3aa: CASSPIVYTSGGHNEQFF; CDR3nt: TGTGCCAGCAGCCCCATAGTTTATACTAGCGGGGGTCACAATGAGCAGTTCTTC
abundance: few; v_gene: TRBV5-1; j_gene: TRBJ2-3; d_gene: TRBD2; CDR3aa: CASGPGGSPPDTQYF; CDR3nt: TGCGCCAGCGGCCCGGGCGGGAGCCCCCCAGATACGCAGTATTTT
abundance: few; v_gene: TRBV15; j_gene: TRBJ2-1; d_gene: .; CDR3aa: CATSRDPRSNEQFF; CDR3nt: TGTGCCACCAGCAGAGATCCACGGTCCAATGAGCAGTTCTTC
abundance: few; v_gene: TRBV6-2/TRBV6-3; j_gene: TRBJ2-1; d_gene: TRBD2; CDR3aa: CASSSLGLVYNEQFF; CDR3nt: TGTGCCAGCAGTTCGTTGGGACTAGTGTACAATGAGCAGTTCTTC
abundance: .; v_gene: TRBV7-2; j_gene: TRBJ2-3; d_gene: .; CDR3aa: CASSLGGRGSTDTQYF; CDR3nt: TGTGCCAGCAGCTTGGGGGGCAGGGGTAGCACAGATACGCAGTATTTT
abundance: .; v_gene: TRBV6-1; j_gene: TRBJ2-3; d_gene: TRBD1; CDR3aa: CASRSGTDTDTQYF; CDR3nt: TGTGCCAGCAGGTCCGGGACAGACACAGATACGCAGTATTTT
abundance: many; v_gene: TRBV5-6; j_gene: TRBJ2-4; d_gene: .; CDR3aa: CASSLEKNIQYF; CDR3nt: TGTGCCAGCAGCTTAGAAAAAAACATTCAGTACTTC
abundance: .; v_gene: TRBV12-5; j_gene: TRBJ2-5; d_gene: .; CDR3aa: CASGPRGYQETQYF; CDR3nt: TGTGCTAGTGGTCCGAGGGGGTACCAAGAGACCCAGTACTTC
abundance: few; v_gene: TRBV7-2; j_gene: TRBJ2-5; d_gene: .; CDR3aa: CASSLARRDAETQYF; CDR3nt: TGTGCCAGCAGCTTAGCGCGGAGGGACGCGGAGACCCAGTACTTC
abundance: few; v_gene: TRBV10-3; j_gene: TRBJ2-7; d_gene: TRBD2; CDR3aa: CAISVTSGYDLGQYF; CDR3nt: TGTGCCATCAGTGTGACTAGCGGTTATGACCTTGGGCAGTACTTC
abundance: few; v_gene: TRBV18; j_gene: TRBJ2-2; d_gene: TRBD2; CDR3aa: CASSPRLAGETGELFF; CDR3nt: TGTGCCAGCTCACCAAGACTAGCGGGAGAAACCGGGGAGCTGTTTTTT
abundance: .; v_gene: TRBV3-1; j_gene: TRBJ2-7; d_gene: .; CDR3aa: CASSRDGLSYEQYF; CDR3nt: TGTGCCAGCAGCCGGGACGGCCTCTCCTACGAGCAGTACTTC
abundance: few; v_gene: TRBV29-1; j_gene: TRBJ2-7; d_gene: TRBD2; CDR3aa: CSALAVRGEQYF; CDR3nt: TGCAGCGCTCTAGCGGTGCGCGGCGAGCAGTACTTC
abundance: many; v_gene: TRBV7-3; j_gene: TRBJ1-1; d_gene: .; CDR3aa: CASSLNPIRTSTEAFF; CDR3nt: TGTGCCAGCAGCTTAAATCCAATCAGAACGAGTACTGAAGCTTTCTTT
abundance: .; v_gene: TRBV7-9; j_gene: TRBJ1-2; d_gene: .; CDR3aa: CASSPIASYGYTF; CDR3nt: TGTGCCAGCAGCCCCATAGCCTCCTATGGCTACACCTTC